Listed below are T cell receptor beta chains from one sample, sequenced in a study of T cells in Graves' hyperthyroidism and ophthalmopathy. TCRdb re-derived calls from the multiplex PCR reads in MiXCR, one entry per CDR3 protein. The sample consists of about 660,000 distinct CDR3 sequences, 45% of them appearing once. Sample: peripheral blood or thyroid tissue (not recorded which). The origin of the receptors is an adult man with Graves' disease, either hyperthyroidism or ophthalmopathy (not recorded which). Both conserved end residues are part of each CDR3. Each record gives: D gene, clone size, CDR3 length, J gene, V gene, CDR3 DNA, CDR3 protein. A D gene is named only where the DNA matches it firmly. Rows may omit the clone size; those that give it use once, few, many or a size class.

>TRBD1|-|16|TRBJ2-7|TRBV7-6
TGTGCCAGCAGCTTATTAGCCGGGACAGGGGACTACGAGCAGTACTTC
CASSLLAGTGDYEQYF
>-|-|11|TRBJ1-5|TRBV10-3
TGTGCCATCAGTGACGGTCAGCCCCAGCATTTT
CAISDGQPQHF
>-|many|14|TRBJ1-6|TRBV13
TGTGCCAGCAGCTTCGGACAGCATAATTCACCCCTCCACTTT
CASSFGQHNSPLHF
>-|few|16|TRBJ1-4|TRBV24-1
TGTGCCACCAGTGATGGAGATCCGGGGGCGGACGAAAAACTGTTTTTT
CATSDGDPGADEKLFF
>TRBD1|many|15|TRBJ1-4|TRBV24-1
TGTGCCACCAGTGATAGTACAACAGGGGATGAAAAACTGTTTTTT
CATSDSTTGDEKLFF
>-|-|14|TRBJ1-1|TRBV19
TGTGCCAGTAGTATAAAGGGGGAGTTCGCTGAAGCTTTCTTT
CASSIKGEFAEAFF
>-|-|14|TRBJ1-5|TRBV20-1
TGCAGTGCTATTGACAGGACTAGCAATCAGCCCCAGCATTTT
CSAIDRTSNQPQHF
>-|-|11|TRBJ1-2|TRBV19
TGTGCCAGTGGTATGGAGGAAGGCTACACCTTC
CASGMEEGYTF
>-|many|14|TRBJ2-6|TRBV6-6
TGTGCCAGCAGTTACCGTACTGGGGCCAACGTCCTGACTTTC
CASSYRTGANVLTF
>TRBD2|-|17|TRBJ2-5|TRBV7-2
TGTGCCAGCAGCTTAGCCTCTAGCGGGGCATTCCAAGAGACCCAGTACTTC
CASSLASSGAFQETQYF
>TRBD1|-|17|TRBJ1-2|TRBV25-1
TGTGCCAGCAGTGAATATGTCGCATGGACAGGGAACTATGGCTACACCTTC
CASSEYVAWTGNYGYTF
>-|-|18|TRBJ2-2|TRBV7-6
TGTGCCAGCTCAACAGGGTACGGAGCTGCGGGGAACACCGGGGAGCTGTTTTTT
CASSTGYGAAGNTGELFF
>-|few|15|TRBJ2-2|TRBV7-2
TGTGCCAGCAGCCCCGGGACCCACAACACCGGGGAGCTGTTTTTT
CASSPGTHNTGELFF
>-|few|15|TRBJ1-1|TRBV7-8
TGTGCCAGCAGCATACGGGGACAAATGAACACTGAAGCTTTCTTT
CASSIRGQMNTEAFF
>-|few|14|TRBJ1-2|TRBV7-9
TGTGCCATTCCCGGGGGCTTAGCTAACTATGGCTACACCTTC
CAIPGGLANYGYTF
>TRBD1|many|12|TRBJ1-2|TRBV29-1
TGCAGCGTCTGGGACAGGGACGATGGCTACACCTTC
CSVWDRDDGYTF
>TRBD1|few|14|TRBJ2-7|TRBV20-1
TGCAGTGCGATCAGGGGGCTGGGCTCCTACGAGCAGTACTTC
CSAIRGLGSYEQYF
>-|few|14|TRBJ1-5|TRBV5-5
TGTGCCAGCAGCTCAGGGGAGCTCAATCAGCCCCAGCATTTT
CASSSGELNQPQHF
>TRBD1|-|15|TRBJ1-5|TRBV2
TGTGCCGGCAGTGAATCCCCAGGGGGGCATCAGCCCCAGCATTTT
CAGSESPGGHQPQHF
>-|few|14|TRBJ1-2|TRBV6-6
TGTGCCAGCGCCCTGGTGGGTACAAGCTATGGCTACACCTTC
CASALVGTSYGYTF
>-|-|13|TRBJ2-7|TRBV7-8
TGTGCCAGCAGCTTAACGAGGGCCCACGAGCAGTACTTC
CASSLTRAHEQYF
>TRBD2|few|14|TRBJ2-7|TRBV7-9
TGTGCCAGCAGCCAAGAGGAGCGGGACTACGAGCAGTACTTC
CASSQEERDYEQYF
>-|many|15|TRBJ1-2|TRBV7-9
TGTGCCAGCAGCATCGGGACGGACCTTAACTATGGCTACACCTTC
CASSIGTDLNYGYTF
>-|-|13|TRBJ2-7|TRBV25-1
TGTGCCGTTCAGGGAGAACGCTCCTACGAGCAGTACTTC
CAVQGERSYEQYF
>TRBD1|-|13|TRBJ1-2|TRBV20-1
TGCAGTGCCACGGACAGGGGTTCCTATGGCTACACCTTC
CSATDRGSYGYTF
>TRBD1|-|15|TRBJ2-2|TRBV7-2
TGTGCCAGCAGCCGACGGACAGGGGCGGCCGGGGAGCTGTTTTTT
CASSRRTGAAGELFF
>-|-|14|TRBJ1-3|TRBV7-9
TGTGCCAGCAGCTTAGCGACAGTAGGAAACACCATATATTTT
CASSLATVGNTIYF
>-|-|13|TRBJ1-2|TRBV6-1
TGTGCCAGCACAATCGACAATTCCTATGGCTACACCTTC
CASTIDNSYGYTF
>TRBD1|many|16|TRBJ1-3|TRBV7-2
TGTGCCAGCAGCGACGGACAGGGTTCGGCTGGAAACACCATATATTTT
CASSDGQGSAGNTIYF
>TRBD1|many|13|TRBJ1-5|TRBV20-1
TGCAGTGCTGAGGACAGGGGAGGCCAGCCCCAGCATTTT
CSAEDRGGQPQHF
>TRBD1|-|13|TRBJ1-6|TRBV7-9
TGTGCCAGCAGCGACAGGGGGAAGTCACCCCTCCACTTT
CASSDRGKSPLHF
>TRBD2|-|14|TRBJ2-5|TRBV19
TGTGCCAGTAAAGTAGCGGGAGGGAGTGAGACCCAGTACTTC
CASKVAGGSETQYF
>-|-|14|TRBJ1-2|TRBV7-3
TGTGCCAGCAGCTCGGGAAGGTCAAACTATGGCTACACCTTC
CASSSGRSNYGYTF
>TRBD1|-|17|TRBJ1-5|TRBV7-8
TGTGCCAGCAGCTTAGGCCCGGGACAGGGTTTCAATCAGCCCCAGCATTTT
CASSLGPGQGFNQPQHF
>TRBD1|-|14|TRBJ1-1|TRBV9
TGTGCCAGCAGCGACGGGACAGGGAGCACTGAAGCTTTCTTT
CASSDGTGSTEAFF
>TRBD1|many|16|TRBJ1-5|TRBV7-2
TGTGCCAGCAGCTTAACAGGGGAAGGGCGCAATCAGCCCCAGCATTTT
CASSLTGEGRNQPQHF
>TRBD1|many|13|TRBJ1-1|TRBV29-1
TGCAGCGTTCGGACAGGGCTGGGCACTGAAGCTTTCTTT
CSVRTGLGTEAFF
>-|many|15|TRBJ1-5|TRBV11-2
TGTGCCAGCAGCCCGACGACGGGTAGCAATCAGCCCCAGCATTTT
CASSPTTGSNQPQHF
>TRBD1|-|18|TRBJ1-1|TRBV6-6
TGTGCCAGCAGGCAAGGGCGACAGGGTGTAGTTTGGACAACTGAAGCTTTCTTT
CASRQGRQGVVWTTEAFF